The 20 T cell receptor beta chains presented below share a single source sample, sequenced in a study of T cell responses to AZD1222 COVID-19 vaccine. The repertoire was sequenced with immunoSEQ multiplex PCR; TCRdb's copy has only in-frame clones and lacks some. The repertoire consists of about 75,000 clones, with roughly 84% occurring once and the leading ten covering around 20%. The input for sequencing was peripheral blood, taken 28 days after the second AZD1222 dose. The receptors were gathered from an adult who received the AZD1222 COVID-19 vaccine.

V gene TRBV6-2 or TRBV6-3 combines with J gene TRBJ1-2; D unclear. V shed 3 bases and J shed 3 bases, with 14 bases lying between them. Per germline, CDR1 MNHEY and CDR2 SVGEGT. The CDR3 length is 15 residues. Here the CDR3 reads CASSYRQPKDYGYTF. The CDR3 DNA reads TGTGCCAGCAGTTATAGGCAGCCCAAGGACTATGGCTACACCTTC.

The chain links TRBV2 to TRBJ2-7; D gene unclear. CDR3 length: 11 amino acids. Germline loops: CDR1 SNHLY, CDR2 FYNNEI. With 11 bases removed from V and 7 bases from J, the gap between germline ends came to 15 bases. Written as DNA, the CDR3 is TGTGCCTCCGACCGAGCCGAAGAGCAGTACTTC. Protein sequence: CASDRAEEQYF.

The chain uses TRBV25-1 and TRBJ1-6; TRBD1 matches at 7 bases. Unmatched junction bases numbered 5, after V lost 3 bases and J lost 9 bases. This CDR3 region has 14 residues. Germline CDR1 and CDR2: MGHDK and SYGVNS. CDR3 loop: CASSEAQGRSPLHF. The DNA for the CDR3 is TGTGCCAGCAGTGAGGCACAGGGGCGTTCACCCCTCCACTTT.

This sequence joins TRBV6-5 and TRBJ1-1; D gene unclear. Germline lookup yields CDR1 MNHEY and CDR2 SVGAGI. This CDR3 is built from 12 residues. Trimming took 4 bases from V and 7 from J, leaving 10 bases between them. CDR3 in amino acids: CASSFRAFEAFF. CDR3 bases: TGTGCCAGCAGTTTCCGGGCCTTTGAAGCTTTCTTT.

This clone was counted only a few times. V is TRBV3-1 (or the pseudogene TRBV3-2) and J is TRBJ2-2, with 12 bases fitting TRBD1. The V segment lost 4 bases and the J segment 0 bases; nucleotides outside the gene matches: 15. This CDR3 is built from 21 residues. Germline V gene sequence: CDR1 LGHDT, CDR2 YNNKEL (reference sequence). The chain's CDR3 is CASSPIPGQGAPGTNTGELFF. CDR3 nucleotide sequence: TGTGCCAGCAGCCCCATTCCGGGACAGGGGGCTCCCGGAACGAACACCGGGGAGCTGTTTTTT.

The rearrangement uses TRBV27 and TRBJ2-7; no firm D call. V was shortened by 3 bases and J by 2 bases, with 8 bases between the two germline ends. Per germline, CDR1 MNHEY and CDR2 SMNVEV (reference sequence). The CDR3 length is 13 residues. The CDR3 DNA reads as TGTGCCAGCAGTTTCGAGGCCACCTACGAGCAGTACTTC. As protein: CASSFEATYEQYF.

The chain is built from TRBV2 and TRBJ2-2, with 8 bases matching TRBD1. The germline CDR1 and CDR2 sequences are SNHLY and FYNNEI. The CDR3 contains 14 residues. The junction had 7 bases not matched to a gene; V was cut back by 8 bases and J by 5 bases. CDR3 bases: TGTGCCAGCTTCCAGGGGGCTTATACCGGGGAGCTGTTTTTT. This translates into CASFQGAYTGELFF.

CDR3 nucleotides: TGTGCCAGCAGCGTGGGCGGGGGGCCCACCGGGGAGCTGTTTTTT. It is translated as CASSVGGGPTGELFF. V and J are TRBV9 and TRBJ2-2; TRBD2 aligns across 8 bases. The V segment lost 2 bases and the J segment 4 bases; nucleotides outside the gene matches: 4. CDR3 length: 15 residues. Germline loops: CDR1 SGDLS, CDR2 YYNGEE. Looking up the rest from reference TRBV9 and TRBJ2-2 gives the full variable domain: DSGVTQTPKHLITATGQRVTLRCSPRSGDLSVYWYQQSLDQGLQFLIQYYNGEERAKGNILERFSAQQFPDLHSELNLSSLELGDSALYFCASSVGGGPTGELFFGEGSRLTVL.

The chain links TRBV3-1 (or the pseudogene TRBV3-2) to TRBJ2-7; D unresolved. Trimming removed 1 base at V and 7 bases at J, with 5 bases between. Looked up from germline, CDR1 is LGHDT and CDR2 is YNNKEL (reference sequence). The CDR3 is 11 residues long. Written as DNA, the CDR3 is TGTGCCAGCAGCCAAGGTGGAGAGCAGTACTTC. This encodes CASSQGGEQYF.

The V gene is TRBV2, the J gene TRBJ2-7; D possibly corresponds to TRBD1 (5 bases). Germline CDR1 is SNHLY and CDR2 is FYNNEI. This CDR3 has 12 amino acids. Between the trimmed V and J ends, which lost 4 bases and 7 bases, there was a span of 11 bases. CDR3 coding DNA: TGTGCCAGCAGTGGGCAGGGTCCTGAGCAGTACTTC. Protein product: CASSGQGPEQYF. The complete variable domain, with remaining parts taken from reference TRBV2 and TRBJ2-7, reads EPEVTQTPSHQVTQMGQEVILRCVPISNHLYFYWYRQILGQKVEFLVSFYNNEISEKSEIFDDQFSVERPDGSNFTLKIRSTKLEDSAMYFCASSGQGPEQYFGPGTRLTVT.

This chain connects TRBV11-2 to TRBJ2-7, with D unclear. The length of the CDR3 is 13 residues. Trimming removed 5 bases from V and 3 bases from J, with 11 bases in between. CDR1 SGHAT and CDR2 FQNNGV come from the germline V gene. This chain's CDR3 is CASSQHRSYEQYF. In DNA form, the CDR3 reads TGTGCCAGCAGCCAACATAGGAGCTACGAGCAGTACTTC.

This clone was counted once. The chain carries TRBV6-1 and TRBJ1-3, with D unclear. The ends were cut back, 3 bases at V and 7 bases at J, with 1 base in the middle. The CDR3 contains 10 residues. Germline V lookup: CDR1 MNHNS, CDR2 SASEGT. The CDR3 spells CASSENTIYF. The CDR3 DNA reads TGTGCCAGCAGTGAGAACACCATATATTTT.

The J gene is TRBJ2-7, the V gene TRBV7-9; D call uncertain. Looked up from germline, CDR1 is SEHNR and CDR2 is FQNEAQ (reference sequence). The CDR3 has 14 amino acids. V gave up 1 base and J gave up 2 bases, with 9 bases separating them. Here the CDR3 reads CASSLGGNAYEQYF. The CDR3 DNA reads TGTGCCAGCAGCTTAGGGGGAAACGCCTACGAGCAGTACTTC.

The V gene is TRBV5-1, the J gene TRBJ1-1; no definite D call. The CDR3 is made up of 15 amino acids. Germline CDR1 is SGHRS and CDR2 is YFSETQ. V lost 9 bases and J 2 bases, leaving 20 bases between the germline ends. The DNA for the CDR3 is TGCGCCACCAAACCGGACCCTTTAAGCAACACTGAAGCTTTCTTT. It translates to CATKPDPLSNTEAFF.

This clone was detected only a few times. CDR3 DNA: TGTGCCAGCAGTCCGCCTGGGACCAGCAATCAGCCCCAGCATTTT. It specifies CASSPPGTSNQPQHF. This sequence joins TRBV6-6 and TRBJ1-5; possibly TRBD1 for D (5 bases). Per germline, CDR1 MNHNY and CDR2 SVGAGI (reference sequence). V was clipped by 5 bases and J by 1 base, with 12 bases between them. CDR3 length equals 15 residues.

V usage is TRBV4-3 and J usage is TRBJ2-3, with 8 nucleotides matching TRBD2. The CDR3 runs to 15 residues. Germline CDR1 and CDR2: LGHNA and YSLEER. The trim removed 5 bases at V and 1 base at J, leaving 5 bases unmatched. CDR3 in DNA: TGCGCCAGCAGCTTCAGCGGGGGTCGCACAGATACGCAGTATTTT. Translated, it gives CASSFSGGRTDTQYF.

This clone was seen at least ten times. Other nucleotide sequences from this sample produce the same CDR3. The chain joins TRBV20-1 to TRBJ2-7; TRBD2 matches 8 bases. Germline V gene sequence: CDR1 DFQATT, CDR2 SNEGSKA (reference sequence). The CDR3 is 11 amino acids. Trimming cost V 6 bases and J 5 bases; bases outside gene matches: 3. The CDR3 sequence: CSAPGGHEQYF. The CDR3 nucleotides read TGCAGTGCCCCGGGGGGGCACGAGCAGTACTTC.

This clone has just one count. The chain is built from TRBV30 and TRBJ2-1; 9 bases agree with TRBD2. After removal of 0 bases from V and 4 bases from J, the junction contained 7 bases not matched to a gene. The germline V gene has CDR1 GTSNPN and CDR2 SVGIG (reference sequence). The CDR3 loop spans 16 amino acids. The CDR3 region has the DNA TGTGCCTGGAGTGTCGGGGTAGCGGGGGTTTACAATGAGCAGTTCTTC. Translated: CAWSVGVAGVYNEQFF. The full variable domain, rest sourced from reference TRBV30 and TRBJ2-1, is SQTIHQWPATLVQPVGSPLSLECTVEGTSNPNLYWYRQAAGRGLQLLFYSVGIGQISSEVPQNLSASRPQDRQFILSSKKLLLSDSGFYLCAWSVGVAGVYNEQFFGPGTRLTVL.

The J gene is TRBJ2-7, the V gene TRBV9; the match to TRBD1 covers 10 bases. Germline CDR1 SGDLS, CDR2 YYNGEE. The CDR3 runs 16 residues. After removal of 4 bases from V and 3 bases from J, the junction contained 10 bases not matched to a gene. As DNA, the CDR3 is TGTGCCAGCAGCCCCCGAACCGGGACAGGGGACTACGAGCAGTACTTC. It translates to CASSPRTGTGDYEQYF. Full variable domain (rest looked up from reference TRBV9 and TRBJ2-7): DSGVTQTPKHLITATGQRVTLRCSPRSGDLSVYWYQQSLDQGLQFLIQYYNGEERAKGNILERFSAQQFPDLHSELNLSSLELGDSALYFCASSPRTGTGDYEQYFGPGTRLTVT.

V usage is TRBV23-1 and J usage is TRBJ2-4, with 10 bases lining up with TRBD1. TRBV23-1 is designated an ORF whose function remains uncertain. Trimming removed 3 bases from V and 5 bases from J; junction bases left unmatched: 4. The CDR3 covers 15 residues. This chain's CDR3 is CASSHSGTGENIQYF. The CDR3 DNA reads TGCGCCAGCAGTCATTCCGGGACAGGGGAAAACATTCAGTACTTC.